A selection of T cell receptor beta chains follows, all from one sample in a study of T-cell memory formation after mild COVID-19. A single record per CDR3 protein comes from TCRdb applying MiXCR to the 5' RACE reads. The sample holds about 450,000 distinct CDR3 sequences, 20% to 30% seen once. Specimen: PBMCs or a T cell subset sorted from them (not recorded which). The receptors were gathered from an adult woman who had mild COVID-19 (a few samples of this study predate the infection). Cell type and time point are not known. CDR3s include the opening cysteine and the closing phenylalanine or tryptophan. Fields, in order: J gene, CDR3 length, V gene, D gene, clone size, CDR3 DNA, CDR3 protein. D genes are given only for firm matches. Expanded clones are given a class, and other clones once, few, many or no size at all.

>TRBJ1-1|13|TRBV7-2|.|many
TGTGCCAGCAGCTTAACAGGACGAACTGAAGCTTTCTTT
CASSLTGRTEAFF
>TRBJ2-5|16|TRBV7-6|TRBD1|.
TGTGCCAGCAGCTCTACTCTGACAGGGATCCAAGAGACCCAGTACTTC
CASSSTLTGIQETQYF
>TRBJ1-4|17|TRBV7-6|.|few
TGTGCCAGCAGCTTAGAATTTAGGACAGCGCGAACTGGAAAACTGTTTTTT
CASSLEFRTARTGKLFF
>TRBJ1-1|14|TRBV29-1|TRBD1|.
TGCAGTGTAAAACACAGGGGAACTAACACTGAAGCTTTCTTT
CSVKHRGTNTEAFF
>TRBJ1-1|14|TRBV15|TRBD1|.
TGTGCCACCAGCAGAGACAGGGGGGGCACTGAAGCTTTCTTT
CATSRDRGGTEAFF
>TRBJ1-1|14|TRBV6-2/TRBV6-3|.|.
TGTGCCAGCAGCCTAAGGGCAGGGTGGGTCGAAGCTTTCTTT
CASSLRAGWVEAFF
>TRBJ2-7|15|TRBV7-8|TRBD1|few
TGTGCCAGCAGCTTGACCGGGACAGGTTCCTACGAGCAGTACTTC
CASSLTGTGSYEQYF
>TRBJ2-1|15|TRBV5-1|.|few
TGCGCCAGCAGCGAAGGGCAGCCCGGCTCGAATGAGCAGTTCTTC
CASSEGQPGSNEQFF
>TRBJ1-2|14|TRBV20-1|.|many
TGCAGTGCTGCCCGGACCTACGCTAACTATGGCTACACCTTC
CSAARTYANYGYTF
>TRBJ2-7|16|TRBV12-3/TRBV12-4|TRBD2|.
TGTGCCAGCAGGCCCGGGACTAGCGGCAGCTCCTACGAGCAGTACTTC
CASRPGTSGSSYEQYF
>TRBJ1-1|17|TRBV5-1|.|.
TGCGCCAGCAGCTCGCTAACGTTAAGCTCGCTCAACACTGAAGCTTTCTTT
CASSSLTLSSLNTEAFF
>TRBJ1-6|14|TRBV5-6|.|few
TGTGCCAGCAGCTTGTCGGGTTCGGGGTCACCCCTCCACTTT
CASSLSGSGSPLHF
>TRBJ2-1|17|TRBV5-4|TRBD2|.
TGTGCCAGCAGCAGGACTAGCGGAGGTGCGGTCTACAATGAGCAGTTCTTC
CASSRTSGGAVYNEQFF
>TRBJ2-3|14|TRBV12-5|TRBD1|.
TGTGCTAGTGGTCCCAGGGGGCAAACAGATACGCAGTATTTT
CASGPRGQTDTQYF
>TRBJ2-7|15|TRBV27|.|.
TGTGCCAGCAGTTTCAACATCGAGGGAAACTACGAGCAGTACTTC
CASSFNIEGNYEQYF
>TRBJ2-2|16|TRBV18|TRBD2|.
TGTGCCAGCTCACAGTCGCGGACTAGCGGTACCGGGGAGCTGTTTTTT
CASSQSRTSGTGELFF
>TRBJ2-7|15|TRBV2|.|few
TGTGCCAGCAGCACCCCATGGTTGGGTTCTTACGAGCAGTACTTC
CASSTPWLGSYEQYF
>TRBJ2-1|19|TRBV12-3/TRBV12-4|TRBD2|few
TGTGCCAGCAGTCCTTCCGGGGGGGCCACTGTCTCCTCCTACAATGAGCAGTTCTTC
CASSPSGGATVSSYNEQFF
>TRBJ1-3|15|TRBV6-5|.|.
TGTGCCAGCAGTTCGTACGGGACACCTGGAAACACCATATATTTT
CASSSYGTPGNTIYF
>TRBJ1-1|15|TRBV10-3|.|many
TGTGCCATCGGACCTAGGGGAGCGGGGAACACTGAAGCTTTCTTT
CAIGPRGAGNTEAFF
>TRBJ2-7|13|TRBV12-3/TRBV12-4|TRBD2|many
TGTGCCAGCAGCTTAGCGGGGCCATACGAGCAGTACTTC
CASSLAGPYEQYF
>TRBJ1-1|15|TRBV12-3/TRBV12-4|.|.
TGTGCCAGCAGTCTCGTTGGGGGGGTGAACACTGAAGCTTTCTTT
CASSLVGGVNTEAFF
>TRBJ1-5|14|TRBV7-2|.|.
TGTGCCAGCAGCCCCACAGGGCCCGCCGTCGCCCAGCTTTTT
CASSPTGPAVAQLF
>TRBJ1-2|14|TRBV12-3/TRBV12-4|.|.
TGTGCCAGCAGTTCTGCGGGAGCTAACTATGGCTACACCTTC
CASSSAGANYGYTF
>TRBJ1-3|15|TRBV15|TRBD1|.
TGTGCCGTGGCCTCGGACAGGGGGCTCGGAAACACCATATATTTT
CAVASDRGLGNTIYF
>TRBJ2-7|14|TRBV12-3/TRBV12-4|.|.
TGTGCCAGCAGCGAGACAGGCGGGACCTACGAGCAGTACTTC
CASSETGGTYEQYF
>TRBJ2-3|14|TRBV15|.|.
TGTGCCACCAGCCCGTCCGACGGGGCAGATACGCAGTATTTT
CATSPSDGADTQYF
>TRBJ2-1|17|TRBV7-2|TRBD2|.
TGTGCCAGCAGAACCCACGGGGGGGATCAGCGGGGTGGTGAGCAGTTCTTC
CASRTHGGDQRGGEQFF
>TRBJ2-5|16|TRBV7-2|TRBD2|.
TGTGCCAGCAGCTCGCCTAGCGGGAGAGGTGGAGAGACCCAGTACTTC
CASSSPSGRGGETQYF
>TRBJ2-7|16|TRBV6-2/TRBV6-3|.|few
TGTGCCAGCAGTTATGAGTCTGGGACATTATCATACGAGCAGTACTTC
CASSYESGTLSYEQYF
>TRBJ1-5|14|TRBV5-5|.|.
TGTGCCAGCAGCCGGACAGCTGGTAATCAGCCCCAGCATTTT
CASSRTAGNQPQHF
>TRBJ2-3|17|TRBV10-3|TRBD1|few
TGTGCCATCAGTGCCCATGGACAGGGATTGGAAGGTGATACGCAGTATTTT
CAISAHGQGLEGDTQYF
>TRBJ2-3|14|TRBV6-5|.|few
TGTGCCAGCAGTTACGCCGGGGGCGATGGTACGCAGTATTTT
CASSYAGGDGTQYF
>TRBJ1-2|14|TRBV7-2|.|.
TGTGCCAGCAGCCCACAGGGTTTAAACTATGGCTACACCTTC
CASSPQGLNYGYTF
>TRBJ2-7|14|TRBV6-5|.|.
TGTGCCAGCAGTATGGGGCGTCTCCCCTACGATCAGTACTTC
CASSMGRLPYDQYF
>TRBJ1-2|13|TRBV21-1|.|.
TGTGCCAGCAGCAAAGTCGGGAGGAGAGGCTACACCTTC
CASSKVGRRGYTF
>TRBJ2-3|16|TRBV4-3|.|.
TGCGCCAGCAGCCAAGATCGAGTCACAGGCACAGATACGCAGTATTTT
CASSQDRVTGTDTQYF
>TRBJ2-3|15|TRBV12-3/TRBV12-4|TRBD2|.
TGTGCCAGCAGCGGACTAGCGGGAGGTGGAGATACGCAGTATTTT
CASSGLAGGGDTQYF
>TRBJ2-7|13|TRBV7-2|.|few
TGTGCCAGCAGCTTAAACAGGGACTACGAGCAGTACTTC
CASSLNRDYEQYF
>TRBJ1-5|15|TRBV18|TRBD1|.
TGTGCCAGCTCACCAGGGACAGGGTTCAATCAGCCCCAGCATTTT
CASSPGTGFNQPQHF
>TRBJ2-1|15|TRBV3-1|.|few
TGTGCCAGCAGCCCTTCGACAGGAGGGGGCAATGAGCAGTTCTTC
CASSPSTGGGNEQFF
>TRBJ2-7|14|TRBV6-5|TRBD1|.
TGTGCCAGCAGTCGGACAGGGTCCGCGGACGAGCAGTACTTC
CASSRTGSADEQYF
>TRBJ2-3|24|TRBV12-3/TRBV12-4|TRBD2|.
TGTGCCAGCAGTTTAGCGCGTGGGGCTAGCGGGGGGCTTATTTATATATCTAGCACAGATACGCAGTATTTT
CASSLARGASGGLIYISSTDTQYF